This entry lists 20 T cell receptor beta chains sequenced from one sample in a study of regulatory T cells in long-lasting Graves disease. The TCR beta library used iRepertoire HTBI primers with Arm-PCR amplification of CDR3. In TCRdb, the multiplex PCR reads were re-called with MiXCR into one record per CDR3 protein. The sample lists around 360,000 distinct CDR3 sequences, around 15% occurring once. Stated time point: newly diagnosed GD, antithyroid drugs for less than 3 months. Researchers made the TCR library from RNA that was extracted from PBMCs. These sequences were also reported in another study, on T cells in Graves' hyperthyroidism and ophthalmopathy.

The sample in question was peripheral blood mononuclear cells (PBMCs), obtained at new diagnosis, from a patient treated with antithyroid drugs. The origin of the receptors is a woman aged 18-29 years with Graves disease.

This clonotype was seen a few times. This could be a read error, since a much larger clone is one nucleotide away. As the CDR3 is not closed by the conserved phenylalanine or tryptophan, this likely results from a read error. CDR3 coding DNA: TGTGCCAGCAGTTCGGTCGTGGGGGTCCGAGAGACCCAGTACCTC. This gives the protein CASSSVVGVRETQYL. The chain carries TRBV6-5 and TRBJ2-5, with D perhaps matching TRBD1 or TRBD2 (5 bases each). Trimming stripped 4 bases from V and 4 bases from J, with 16 bases between. Germline V gives CDR1 MNHEY, CDR2 SVGAGI. The CDR3 loop spans 15 amino acids.

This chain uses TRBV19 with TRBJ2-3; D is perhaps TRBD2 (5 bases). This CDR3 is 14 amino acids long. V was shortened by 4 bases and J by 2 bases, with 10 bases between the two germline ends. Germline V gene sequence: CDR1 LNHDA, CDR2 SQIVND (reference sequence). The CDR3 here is CASSTSMTTDTQYF. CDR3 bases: TGTGCCAGTAGTACTAGCATGACCACAGATACGCAGTATTTT.

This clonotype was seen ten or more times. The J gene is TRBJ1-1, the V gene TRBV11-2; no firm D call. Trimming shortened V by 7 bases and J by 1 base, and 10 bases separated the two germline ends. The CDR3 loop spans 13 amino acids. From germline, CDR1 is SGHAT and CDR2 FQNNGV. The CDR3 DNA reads TGTGCCAGCACGGGAACAGCGAACACTGAAGCTTTCTTT. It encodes CASTGTANTEAFF.

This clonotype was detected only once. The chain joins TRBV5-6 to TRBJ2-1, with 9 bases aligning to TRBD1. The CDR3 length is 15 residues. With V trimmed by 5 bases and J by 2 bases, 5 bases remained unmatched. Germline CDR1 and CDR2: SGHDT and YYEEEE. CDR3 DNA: TGTGCCAGCAGGTTTGGGACAGGGACCTACAATGAGCAGTTCTTC. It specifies CASRFGTGTYNEQFF.

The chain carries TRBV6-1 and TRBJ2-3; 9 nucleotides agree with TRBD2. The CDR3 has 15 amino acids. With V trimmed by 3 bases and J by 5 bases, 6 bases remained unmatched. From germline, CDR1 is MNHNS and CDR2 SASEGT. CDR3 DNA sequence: TGTGCCAGCAGTGAGCTCGCGACTAGCGGAGATACGCAGTATTTT. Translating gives CASSELATSGDTQYF.

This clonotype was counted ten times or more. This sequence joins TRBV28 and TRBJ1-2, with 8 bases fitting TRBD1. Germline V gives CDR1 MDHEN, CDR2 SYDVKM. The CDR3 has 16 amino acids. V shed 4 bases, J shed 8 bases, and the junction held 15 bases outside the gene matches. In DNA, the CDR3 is TGTGCCAGCAGTTACCAGACTGGGGGACAGGCAGGAGGCTACACCTTC. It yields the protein CASSYQTGGQAGGYTF.

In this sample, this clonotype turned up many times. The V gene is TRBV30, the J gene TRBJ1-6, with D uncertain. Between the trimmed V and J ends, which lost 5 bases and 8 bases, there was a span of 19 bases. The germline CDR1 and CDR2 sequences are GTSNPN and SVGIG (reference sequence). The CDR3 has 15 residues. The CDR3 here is CAWSVGGRIDSPLHF. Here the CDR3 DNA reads TGTGCCTGGTCCGTCGGAGGGAGGATCGATTCACCCCTCCACTTT. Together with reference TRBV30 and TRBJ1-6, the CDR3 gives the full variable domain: SQTIHQWPATLVQPVGSPLSLECTVEGTSNPNLYWYRQAAGRGLQLLFYSVGIGQISSEVPQNLSASRPQDRQFILSSKKLLLSDSGFYLCAWSVGGRIDSPLHFGNGTRLTVT.

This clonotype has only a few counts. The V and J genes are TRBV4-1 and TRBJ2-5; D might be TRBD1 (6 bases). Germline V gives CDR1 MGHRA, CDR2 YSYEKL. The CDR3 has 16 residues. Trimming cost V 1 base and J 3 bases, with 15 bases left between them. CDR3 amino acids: CASSQGYLGAKETQYF. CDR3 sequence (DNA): TGCGCCAGCAGCCAAGGATATTTGGGGGCCAAAGAGACCCAGTACTTC.

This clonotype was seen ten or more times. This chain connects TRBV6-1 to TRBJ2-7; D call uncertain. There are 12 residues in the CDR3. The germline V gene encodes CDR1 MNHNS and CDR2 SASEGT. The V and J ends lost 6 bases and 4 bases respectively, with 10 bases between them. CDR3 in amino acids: CASSAMPYEQYF. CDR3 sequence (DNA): TGTGCCAGCAGCGCCATGCCTTACGAGCAGTACTTC.

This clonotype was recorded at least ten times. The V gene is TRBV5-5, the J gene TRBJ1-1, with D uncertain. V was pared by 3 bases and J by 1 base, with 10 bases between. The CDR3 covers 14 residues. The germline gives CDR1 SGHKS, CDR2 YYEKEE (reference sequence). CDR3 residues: CASSSITENTEAFF. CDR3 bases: TGTGCCAGCAGCTCAATCACAGAGAACACTGAAGCTTTCTTT.

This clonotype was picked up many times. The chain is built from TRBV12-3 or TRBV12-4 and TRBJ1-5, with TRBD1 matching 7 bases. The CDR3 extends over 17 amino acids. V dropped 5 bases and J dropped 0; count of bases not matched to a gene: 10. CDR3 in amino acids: CASSPTGTALSNQPQHF. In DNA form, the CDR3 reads TGTGCCAGCAGTCCAACCGGGACAGCCCTTAGCAATCAGCCCCAGCATTTT.

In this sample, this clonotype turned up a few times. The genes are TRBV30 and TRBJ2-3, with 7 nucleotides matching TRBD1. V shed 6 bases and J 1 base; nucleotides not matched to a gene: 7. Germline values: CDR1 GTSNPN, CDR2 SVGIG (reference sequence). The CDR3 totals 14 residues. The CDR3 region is CACRWTGGTDTQYF. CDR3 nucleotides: TGTGCCTGTAGATGGACAGGTGGCACAGATACGCAGTATTTT. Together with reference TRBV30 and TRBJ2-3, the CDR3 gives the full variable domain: SQTIHQWPATLVQPVGSPLSLECTVEGTSNPNLYWYRQAAGRGLQLLFYSVGIGQISSEVPQNLSASRPQDRQFILSSKKLLLSDSGFYLCACRWTGGTDTQYFGPGTRLTVL.

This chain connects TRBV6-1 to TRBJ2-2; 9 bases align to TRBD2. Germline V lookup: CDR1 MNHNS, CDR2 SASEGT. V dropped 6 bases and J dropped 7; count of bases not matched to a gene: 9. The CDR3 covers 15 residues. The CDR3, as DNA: TGTGCCAGCAGGTCCTACCTAGCGGGGTTCGGGGAGCTGTTTTTT. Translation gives CASRSYLAGFGELFF.

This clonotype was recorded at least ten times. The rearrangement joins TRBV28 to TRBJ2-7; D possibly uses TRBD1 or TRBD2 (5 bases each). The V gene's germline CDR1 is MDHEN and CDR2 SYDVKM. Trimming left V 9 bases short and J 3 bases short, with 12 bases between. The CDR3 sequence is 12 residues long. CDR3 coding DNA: TGTGCCAGTATCGGGGCTCACTACGAGCAGTACTTC. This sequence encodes CASIGAHYEQYF.

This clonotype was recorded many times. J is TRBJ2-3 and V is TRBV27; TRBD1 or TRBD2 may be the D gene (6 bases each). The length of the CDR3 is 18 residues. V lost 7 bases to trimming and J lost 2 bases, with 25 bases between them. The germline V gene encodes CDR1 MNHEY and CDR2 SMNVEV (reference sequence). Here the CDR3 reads CASTHRGGLATNTDTQYF. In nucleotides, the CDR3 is TGTGCCAGCACCCACCGAGGGGGGCTAGCGACGAACACAGATACGCAGTATTTT.

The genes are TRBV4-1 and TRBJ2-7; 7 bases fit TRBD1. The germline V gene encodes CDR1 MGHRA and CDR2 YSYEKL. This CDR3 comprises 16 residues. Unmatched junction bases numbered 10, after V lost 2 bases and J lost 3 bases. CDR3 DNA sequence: TGCGCCAGCAGCCAATATACAGGGGAATTAGGCTACGAGCAGTACTTC. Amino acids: CASSQYTGELGYEQYF.

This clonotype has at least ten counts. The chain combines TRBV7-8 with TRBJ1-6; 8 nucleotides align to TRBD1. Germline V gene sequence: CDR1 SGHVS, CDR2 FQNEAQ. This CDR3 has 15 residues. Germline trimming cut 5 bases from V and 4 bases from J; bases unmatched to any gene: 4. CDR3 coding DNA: TGTGCCAGCAGCCCTGGGACAGGATATAATTCACCCCTCCACTTT. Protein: CASSPGTGYNSPLHF.

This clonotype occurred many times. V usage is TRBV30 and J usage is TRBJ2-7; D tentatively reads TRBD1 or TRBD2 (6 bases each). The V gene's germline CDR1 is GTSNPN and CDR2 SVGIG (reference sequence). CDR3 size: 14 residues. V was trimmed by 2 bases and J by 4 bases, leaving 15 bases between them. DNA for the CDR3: TGTGCCTGGAGTCAGGGGACTGGTGGGTACGAGCAGTACTTC. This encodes CAWSQGTGGYEQYF.

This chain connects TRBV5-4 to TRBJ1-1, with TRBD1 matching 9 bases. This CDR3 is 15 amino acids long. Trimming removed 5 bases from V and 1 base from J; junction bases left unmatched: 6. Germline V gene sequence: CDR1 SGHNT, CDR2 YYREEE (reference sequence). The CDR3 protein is CASSVWTGANTEAFF. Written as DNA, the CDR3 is TGTGCCAGCAGTGTGTGGACAGGGGCGAACACTGAAGCTTTCTTT. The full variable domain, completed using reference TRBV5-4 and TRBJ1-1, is ETGVTQSPTHLIKTRGQQVTLRCSSQSGHNTVSWYQQALGQGPQFIFQYYREEENGRGNFPPRFSGLQFPNYSSELNVNALELDDSALYLCASSVWTGANTEAFFGQGTRLTVV.

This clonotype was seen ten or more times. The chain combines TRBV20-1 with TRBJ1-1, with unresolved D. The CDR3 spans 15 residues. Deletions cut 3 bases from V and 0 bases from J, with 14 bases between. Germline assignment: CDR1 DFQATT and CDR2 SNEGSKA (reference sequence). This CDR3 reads CSASNAARMNTEAFF. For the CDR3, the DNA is TGCAGTGCTAGTAATGCAGCGCGAATGAACACTGAAGCTTTCTTT.